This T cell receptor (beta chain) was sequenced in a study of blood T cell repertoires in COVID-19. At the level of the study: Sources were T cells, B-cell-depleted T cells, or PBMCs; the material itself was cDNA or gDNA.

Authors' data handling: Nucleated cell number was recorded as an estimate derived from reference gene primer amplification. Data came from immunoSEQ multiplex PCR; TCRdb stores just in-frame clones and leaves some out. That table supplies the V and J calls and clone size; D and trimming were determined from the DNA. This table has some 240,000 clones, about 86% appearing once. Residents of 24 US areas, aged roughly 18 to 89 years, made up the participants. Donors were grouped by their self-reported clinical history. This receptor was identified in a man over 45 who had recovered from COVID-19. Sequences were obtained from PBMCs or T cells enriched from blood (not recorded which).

CDR3 in amino acids: CASSFRQQKTDTQYF. CDR3 DNA sequence: TGCGCCAGCAGCTTTAGACAGCAAAAAACAGATACGCAGTATTTT. The chain carries TRBV5-1 and TRBJ2-3, with D perhaps TRBD1 (5 bases). The CDR3 sequence is 15 residues long. Germline CDR1 SGHRS, CDR2 YFSETQ. Trimming took 2 bases from V and 3 from J, leaving 13 bases between them. Drawing the rest from reference TRBV5-1 and TRBJ2-3, the complete variable domain is KAGVTQTPRYLIKTRGQQVTLSCSPISGHRSVSWYQQTPGQGLQFLFEYFSETQRNKGNFPGRFSGRQFSNSRSEMNVSTLELGDSALYLCASSFRQQKTDTQYFGPGTRLTVL.